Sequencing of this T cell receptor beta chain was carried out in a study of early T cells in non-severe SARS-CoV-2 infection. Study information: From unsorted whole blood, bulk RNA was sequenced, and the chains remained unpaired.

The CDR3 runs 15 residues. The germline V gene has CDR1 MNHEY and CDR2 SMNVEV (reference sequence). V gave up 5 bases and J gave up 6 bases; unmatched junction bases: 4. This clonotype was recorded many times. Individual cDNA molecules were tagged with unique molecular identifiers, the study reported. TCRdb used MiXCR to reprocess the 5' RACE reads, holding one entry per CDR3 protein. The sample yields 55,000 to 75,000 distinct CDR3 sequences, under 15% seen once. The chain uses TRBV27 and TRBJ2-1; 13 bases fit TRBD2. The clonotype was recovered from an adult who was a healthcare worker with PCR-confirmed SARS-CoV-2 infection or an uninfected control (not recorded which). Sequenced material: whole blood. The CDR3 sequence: CASSMGTSGANEQFF. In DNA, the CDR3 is TGTGCCAGCAGTATGGGGACTAGCGGGGCCAATGAGCAGTTCTTC.